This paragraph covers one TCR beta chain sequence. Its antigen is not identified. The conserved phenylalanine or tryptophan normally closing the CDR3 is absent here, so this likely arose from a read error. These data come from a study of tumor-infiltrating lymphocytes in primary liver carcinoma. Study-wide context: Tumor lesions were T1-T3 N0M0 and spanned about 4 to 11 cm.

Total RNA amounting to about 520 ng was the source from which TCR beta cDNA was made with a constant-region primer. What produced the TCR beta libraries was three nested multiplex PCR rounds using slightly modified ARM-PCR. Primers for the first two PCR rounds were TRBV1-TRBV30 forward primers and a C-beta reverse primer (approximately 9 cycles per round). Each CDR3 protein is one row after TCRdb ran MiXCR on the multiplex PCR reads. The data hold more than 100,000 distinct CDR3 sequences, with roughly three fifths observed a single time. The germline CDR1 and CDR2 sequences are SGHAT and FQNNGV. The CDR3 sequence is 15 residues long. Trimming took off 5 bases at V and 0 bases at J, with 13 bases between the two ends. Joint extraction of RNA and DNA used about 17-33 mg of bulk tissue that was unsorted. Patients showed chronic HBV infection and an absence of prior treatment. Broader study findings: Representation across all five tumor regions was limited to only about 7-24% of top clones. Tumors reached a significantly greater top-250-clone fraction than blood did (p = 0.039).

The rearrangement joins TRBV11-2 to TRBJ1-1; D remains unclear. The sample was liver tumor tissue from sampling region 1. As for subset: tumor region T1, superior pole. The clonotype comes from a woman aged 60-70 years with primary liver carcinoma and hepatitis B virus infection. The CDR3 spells CASSPGFSMNTEAFL. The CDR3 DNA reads TGTGCCAGCAGCCCCGGGTTCTCAATGAACACTGAAGCTTTCCTT.